This T cell receptor beta chain is from a study of blood T cell repertoires in COVID-19. At the level of the study: The United States, Italy and Spain were the sources of the acute and convalescent COVID-19 samples. The analysed material was cDNA or gDNA that came from T cells, B-cell-depleted T cells, or PBMCs.

The CDR3 extends over 11 amino acids. Source study methods: Amplification of reference gene primers was used by the study to estimate nucleated cell counts. Method: immunoSEQ multiplex PCR; TCRdb's copy keeps in-frame clones and lacks some. The V and J calls and the clone size are those of that table, but D and trimming were determined from the DNA. The sample has roughly 200,000 clones; less than 85% are singletons. Sequencing used peripheral blood. The TCR comes from a man aged 45-65 years who had recovered from COVID-19. This chain links TRBV21-1 with TRBJ2-7; TRBD2 was called by the table and not checked on the DNA. TRBV21-1 is assigned pseudogene status. The CDR3 protein is CASTRRNEQYF. DNA of the CDR3: TGTGCCAGCACCCGGAGGAACGAGCAGTACTTC.